This T cell receptor beta chain was recovered during a study of T cell responses to AZD1222 COVID-19 vaccine (dated by TCRdb to 2020 to 2022). Regarding the study in general: A total of about 230 trial participants underwent TCR sequencing, of whom roughly 210 received two doses of AZD1222 and about 26 received two doses of the MenACWY control vaccine. Trial participants were enrolled by age into 18-55, 56-69 and 70-plus year subgroups, with around 140, 26 and 57 TCR-sequenced participants respectively. Broader findings and caveats from the paper: Reportedly, close to half of the unique spike-specific TCRs recognized epitopes lying outside the regions that are mutated in the B.1.351 and B.1.1.7 variants. Spike-specific TCR breadth and depth rose significantly after two AZD1222 doses compared with day 0 and with MenACWY recipients. Because no day 14 peak-response samples were available, repertoires were characterized only after the peak T cell response. The 56-69-year group was small, and its depth increase did not reach significance, likely because of low power. Participants were mostly white British and included more females than males, and it was suggested by the authors that clonal diversity may have been underestimated. Conclusions about previously exposed vaccinees were limited because only a handful of AZD1222 recipients were SARS-CoV-2 seropositive at baseline. The vaccine-associated CD4 TCRs covered the entire spike protein, and the dominant responses fell in regions 160-218 and 743-854.

The junction shows trimming of 5 bases on V and 0 bases on J, plus 7 bases between the germline ends. Sequences SNHLY (CDR1) and FYNNEI (CDR2) are obtained from the germline V gene. The CDR3, from cysteine to phenylalanine, totals 13 residues. The kept DNA is CDR3 alone, 39 bases in frame from the first base. The sample's time point label is to be understood as: about 28 days (+/-7) after the second vaccine dose. In light of the paper, this sample's treatment or condition label describes: meningococcal conjugate vaccine given as trial control. Vaccinee samples came from UK trials COV001 and COV002, including a single-blind randomized controlled phase 2/3 trial of AZD1222 (ChAdOx1 nCoV-19) in healthy adults. Trial participant PBMC samples were collected at day 0 and day 28 after the second dose for TCRbeta chain sequencing. On this clone: Its antigen is currently not known. The sample holds no much larger clone one base away, and base qualities are not on file.

The CDR3 regions of human TCRbeta chains were analyzed by immunosequencing. For the original study's pipeline: Repertoire TCRs were checked for matches against a reference library of SARS-CoV-2-specific TCRs that had been generated using the MIRA antigen-specificity platform. Breadth meant the fraction of unique TCRs that were SARS-CoV-2-associated, whereas depth meant the fraction of total T cells that were SARS-CoV-2-associated. Using the MIRA data, every spike-specific TCR was mapped to the spike region that the TCR reacted to and assigned to either a CD4 or a CD8 class. Log10-transformed breadth and depth values were compared by one-way ANOVA with Sidak's multiple comparisons tests. This immuneACCESS table, as held by TCRdb, lists in-frame sequences with V and J called but not all clones. Of the missing ones, under half trace to an unresolved V gene in checked studies; the others have no known cause. That table is the source of V, J and clone size, and D and trimming were worked out from the DNA. The sample table contains 200,000 to 250,000 clones; only one count was recorded for roughly 94% of them. Over 1.5% of the sample goes to the ten largest clones.

This TCR derives from an adult who received the MenACWY meningococcal vaccine as a control. The source material was peripheral blood, sampled 28 days after the second dose of the MenACWY control vaccine. The chain is made from TRBV2 and TRBJ1-1; the D gene remains uncertain. This receptor carries the CDR3 CASSTDLNTEAFF. The DNA sequence is as follows: TGTGCCAGCAGTACGGACCTGAACACTGAAGCTTTCTTT.